These T cell receptor beta chains were read from a single sample in a study of blood T cell repertoires in COVID-19. Only in-frame clones appear in the TCRdb table, and some are missing; sequencing was by immunoSEQ multiplex PCR. The sample yields 310,000 or so clones, more than 75% seen once. The sequenced sample consisted of peripheral blood. Source of these receptors: a man in his fifties or sixties with active or convalescent COVID-19. CDR3s include the opening cysteine and the closing phenylalanine or tryptophan. The D gene is left open where the match is weak. Clone size is not always given. Where it is, it says once, few, many or a class for expanded clones.

d_gene	j_gene	len	abundance	v_gene	CDR3aa	CDR3nt
-	TRBJ1-1	12	-	TRBV27	CARHRRGTEAFF	TGTGCCAGACACAGAAGGGGCACTGAAGCTTTCTTT
-	TRBJ2-7	13	-	TRBV30	CAALRQSSYEQYF	TGTGCCGCATTGAGGCAAAGCTCCTACGAGCAGTACTTC
-	TRBJ2-1	15	-	TRBV7-2	CASSFGELSYNEQFF	TGTGCCAGCAGCTTCGGGGAACTTTCCTACAATGAGCAGTTCTTC
TRBD1	TRBJ1-2	13	-	TRBV24-1	CATSDPGQDGYTF	TGTGCCACCAGTGACCCGGGACAGGATGGCTACACCTTC
TRBD1	TRBJ1-6	17	-	TRBV5-1	CASSWRTGGSYNSPLHF	TGCGCCAGCAGCTGGAGGACAGGGGGTTCCTATAATTCACCCCTCCACTTT
-	TRBJ1-2	13	-	TRBV6-5	CASRRERNYGYTF	TGTGCCAGCAGACGGGAGAGAAACTATGGCTACACCTTC
TRBD2	TRBJ2-1	18	-	TRBV6-2/TRBV6-3	CASSRLAGGTSVGGEQFF	TGTGCCAGCAGCAGACTAGCGGGGGGGACGTCAGTGGGCGGTGAGCAGTTCTTC
-	TRBJ1-3	12	-	TRBV28	CASANPTGEIYF	TGTGCCAGTGCGAATCCAACAGGAGAGATATATTTT
TRBD1	TRBJ1-6	14	-	TRBV5-1	CASSSRGENSPLHF	TGCGCCAGCAGCAGCAGGGGGGAGAATTCACCCCTCCACTTT
TRBD1	TRBJ2-7	14	-	TRBV23-1	CARIDRGPPYEQYF	TGCGCCAGGATCGACAGGGGGCCCCCCTACGAGCAGTACTTC
TRBD2	TRBJ2-7	13	-	TRBV6-4	CASSEREGYEQYF	TGTGCCAGCAGTGAACGGGAGGGATACGAGCAGTACTTC
TRBD1	TRBJ1-5	15	-	TRBV2	CASSETGFGNQPQHF	TGTGCCAGCAGTGAGACAGGGTTTGGCAATCAGCCCCAGCATTTT
TRBD2	TRBJ2-1	16	-	TRBV5-1	CASSYIGSSGGDEQFF	TGCGCCAGCAGCTATATAGGGTCTAGCGGGGGAGATGAGCAGTTCTTC
-	TRBJ1-1	15	-	TRBV7-9	CASSPRVEYDTEAFF	TGTGCCAGCAGCCCCAGGGTTGAGTATGACACTGAAGCTTTCTTT
-	TRBJ2-4	15	-	TRBV19	CASSMGISGKNIQYF	TGTGCCAGTAGTATGGGTATTAGCGGTAAAAACATTCAGTACTTC
TRBD1	TRBJ1-5	18	-	TRBV29-1	CSVARVLYQTGAHQPQHF	TGCAGCGTTGCCCGGGTTCTCTACCAGACAGGGGCACATCAGCCCCAGCATTTT
TRBD1	TRBJ2-7	14	-	TRBV27	CASRSGTGAYEQYF	TGTGCCAGCAGAAGTGGGACAGGCGCCTACGAGCAGTACTTC
-	TRBJ1-2	12	-	TRBV6-6	CASIDAVYGYTF	TGTGCCAGCATCGATGCGGTCTATGGCTACACCTTC
TRBD2	TRBJ2-3	15	-	TRBV4-3	CASSQASGVGDTQYF	TGCGCCAGCAGCCAAGCTAGCGGGGTGGGGGATACGCAGTATTTT
-	TRBJ2-1	18	-	TRBV11-2	CASSLVPLGGAGDNEQFF	TGTGCCAGCAGCTTAGTACCCCTCGGCGGTGCTGGCGACAATGAGCAGTTCTTC
TRBD1	TRBJ1-4	15	-	TRBV5-1	CASSSGGTGVEKLFF	TGCGCCAGCAGCTCCGGGGGGACAGGGGTCGAAAAACTGTTTTTT
TRBD2	TRBJ2-3	15	-	TRBV27	CASSGRTSGTDTQYF	TGTGCCAGCAGTGGACGGACTAGCGGCACAGATACGCAGTATTTT
TRBD1	TRBJ2-1	16	-	TRBV10-3	CAISDRQGISYNEQFF	TGTGCCATCAGTGACCGACAGGGTATCTCCTACAATGAGCAGTTCTTC
-	TRBJ2-2	15	-	TRBV4-3	CASSQGPLGTGELFF	TGCGCCAGCAGCCAAGGCCCGCTAGGAACCGGGGAGCTGTTTTTT
-	TRBJ1-5	18	once	TRBV27	CASSEAGTNFLSNQPQHF	TGTGCCAGCAGCGAAGCCGGGACAAACTTCCTTAGCAATCAGCCCCAGCATTTT
TRBD1	TRBJ1-2	16	-	TRBV6-2/TRBV6-3	CASSSLPTGGLDGYTF	TGTGCCAGCAGCTCTCTCCCGACAGGGGGTTTGGATGGCTACACCTTC